Listed below are T cell receptor beta chains from one sample, sequenced in a study of blood T cell repertoires in COVID-19. This table comes from immunoSEQ multiplex PCR, and its TCRdb copy is limited to in-frame clones, with some not included. The data contain 140,000 to 150,000 clones, approximately 90% of them singletons. The sequenced sample consisted of peripheral blood. The receptor source for this set is a human donor with COVID-19, enrolled during active disease. The donor label of this sample is uncertain. Each CDR3 is given with its conserved first and last residue. D genes are given only for firm matches. Only some rows state a clone size, as once, few, many or a class for expanded clones.

15	.	TRBJ2-1	TRBD1	TRBV15	TGTGCCACCAGCTATCGGACAGGGGGCTACAATGAGCAGTTCTTC	CATSYRTGGYNEQFF
13	.	TRBJ1-4	.	TRBV18	TGTGCCAGCTCACCACCCTCCGGGATTAAACTGTTTTTT	CASSPPSGIKLFF
12	.	TRBJ1-1	.	TRBV7-9	TGTGCCAGCTCCCCGGGGGGCCCTGAAGCTTTCTTT	CASSPGGPEAFF
14	.	TRBJ2-7	.	TRBV4-1	TGCGCCAGCAGCCAAGGGCCGGGGAGAGACGAGCAGTACTTC	CASSQGPGRDEQYF
17	.	TRBJ1-6	TRBD1	TRBV27	TGTGCCAGCGCCTGGGACAGGGCGAATGCTGATAATTCACCCCTCCACTTT	CASAWDRANADNSPLHF
15	once	TRBJ2-1	TRBD2	TRBV25-1	TGTGCCAGCAGTACTAGCGGGAGCTCCTACAATGAGCAGTTCTTC	CASSTSGSSYNEQFF
16	.	TRBJ1-4	.	TRBV18	TGTGCCAGCTCACCACCGAACCCCATCGGGGTCAAAAAACTGTTTTTT	CASSPPNPIGVKKLFF
15	.	TRBJ1-1	TRBD1	TRBV13	TGCGCCAGCAGCTTAGGGGCACAGGGGGGGACTGAAGCTTTCTTT	CASSLGAQGGTEAFF
14	.	TRBJ1-6	TRBD1	TRBV6-4	TGTGCCAGCAGCCCGGGACAGGGGGGTTCACCCCTCCACTTT	CASSPGQGGSPLHF
13	.	TRBJ2-6	.	TRBV13	TGTGCCAGCAGGAGATGGGGGGCCAACGTCCTGACTTTC	CASRRWGANVLTF
14	.	TRBJ2-1	.	TRBV12-2	TGTGCAAGTCGCCGCATGCGGGGACGCGATGAGCAGTTCTTC	CASRRMRGRDEQFF
11	.	TRBJ2-7	.	TRBV12-3/TRBV12-4	TGTGCCAGCAGTTACTTCGGCGAGCAGTACTTC	CASSYFGEQYF
15	.	TRBJ2-7	TRBD1	TRBV5-6	TGTGCCAGCAGAGACGAGGGGACAGGGACATACGAGCAGTACTTC	CASRDEGTGTYEQYF
15	.	TRBJ1-2	.	TRBV5-4	TGTGCCAGCACGGTGAGGACAGAGCCAAACTATGGCTACACCTTC	CASTVRTEPNYGYTF
17	.	TRBJ2-2	TRBD2	TRBV2	TGTGCCAGCACTTGGCTAGCGGGGGGGTTTAGCACCGGGGAGCTGTTTTTT	CASTWLAGGFSTGELFF
14	.	TRBJ1-1	.	TRBV6-5	TGTGCCAGCACGGTGGGGGCACTGAACACTGAAGCTTTCTTT	CASTVGALNTEAFF
14	.	TRBJ2-5	.	TRBV10-3	TGTGCCATCAGTGATAGACAGGACCAAGAGACCCAGTACTTC	CAISDRQDQETQYF
16	.	TRBJ2-1	TRBD2	TRBV5-5	TGTGCCAGCAGCCCCGGACTAGCGGGGGCCCTGAGGGAGCAGTTCTTC	CASSPGLAGALREQFF
13	.	TRBJ2-2	.	TRBV5-4	TGTGCCAGCCATAGCAGTCACACCGGGGAGCTGTTTTTT	CASHSSHTGELFF
15	.	TRBJ1-5	.	TRBV6-1	TGTGCCAGCAGTGAGAGTGCCCATAGCAATCAGCCCCAGCATTTT	CASSESAHSNQPQHF
11	.	TRBJ2-7	.	TRBV6-5	TGTGCCAGCGGAGGCCCGCGCGAGCAGTACTTC	CASGGPREQYF
14	.	TRBJ2-1	TRBD2	TRBV5-1	TGCGCCAGCCGACCTAGCGGGAGAGGCAATGAGCAGTTCTTC	CASRPSGRGNEQFF
17	.	TRBJ2-3	TRBD1	TRBV4-1	TGCGCCAGCAGCCAAGGAGATGTGGACAGGGGAACAGATACGCAGTATTTT	CASSQGDVDRGTDTQYF
16	.	TRBJ2-2	.	TRBV2	TGTGCCAGCAGTGAAGAGGCAGGGATGAACACCGGGGAGCTGTTTTTT	CASSEEAGMNTGELFF
14	.	TRBJ2-1	TRBD1	TRBV24-1	TGTGCCACCAGTGACCCCGACAGGGAACAAGAGCAGTTCTTC	CATSDPDREQEQFF
13	few	TRBJ2-7	TRBD1	TRBV29-1	TGCAGCGTTCCGGGACAGGGGGAATACGAGCAGTACTTC	CSVPGQGEYEQYF
16	.	TRBJ1-6	.	TRBV5-4	TGTGCCAGCAGCTCCAAGACGGGGACTTCCACGCCTCACCTCCACTTT	CASSSKTGTSTPHLHF
14	.	TRBJ1-4	.	TRBV19	TGTGCCAGTAGTATAGGGGGGGGAGAGGAAAAACTGTTTTTT	CASSIGGGEEKLFF
15	once	TRBJ2-1	TRBD2	TRBV3-1/TRBV3-2	TGTGCCAGCAGCCCGCGGGGGGGCCGTTTAAATGAGCAGTTCTTC	CASSPRGGRLNEQFF
13	.	TRBJ2-7	.	TRBV4-1	TGCGCCAGCAGCCAAGCCCCAGGGTACGAGCAGTACTTC	CASSQAPGYEQYF
11	few	TRBJ1-1	.	TRBV11-2	TGTGCCAGCAGCTTAGGGGCTGGGGCTTTCTTT	CASSLGAGAFF
16	.	TRBJ1-5	.	TRBV7-2	TGTGCCAGCAGCTTAGATGGCAGTTATAGCAATCAGCCCCAGCATTTT	CASSLDGSYSNQPQHF
16	.	TRBJ2-3	.	TRBV6-1	TGTGCCAGCAGTGAAGTTGGGGGCCTGGGCACAGATACGCAGTATTTT	CASSEVGGLGTDTQYF
14	.	TRBJ2-7	.	TRBV3-1/TRBV3-2	TGTGCCAGCAGCCCTCAGGGAAGTCTTATCATGAGGCACTTC	CASSPQGSLIMRHF
15	.	TRBJ2-1	TRBD2	TRBV29-1	TGCAGCGTGGGGACTAGCGGGGGGGATGCCAATGAGCAGTTCTTC	CSVGTSGGDANEQFF
15	.	TRBJ1-1	TRBD1	TRBV11-2	TGTGCCAGCGGACGACAGGGGGCCTCGAACACTGAAGCTTTCTTT	CASGRQGASNTEAFF
16	.	TRBJ1-6	TRBD1	TRBV27	TGTGCCAGCAGTTTATCTACCTCAGGGGGCTCATCACCCCTCCACTTT	CASSLSTSGGSSPLHF
15	.	TRBJ2-7	TRBD1	TRBV18	TGTGCCAGCTCACCTCCGGCCAGGGGGCTCTACGAGCAGTACTTC	CASSPPARGLYEQYF
17	.	TRBJ1-5	TRBD1	TRBV6-1	TGTGCCAGCAGTGCCCGGCCGGGACAGGGACTTAATCAGCCCCAGCATTTT	CASSARPGQGLNQPQHF
16	.	TRBJ2-1	.	TRBV9	TGTGCCAGCAGCGTACCCCATGGGAGCTCCTACAATGAGCAGTTCTTC	CASSVPHGSSYNEQFF
16	.	TRBJ1-4	TRBD1	TRBV6-1	TGTGCCAGCAGTGGCGGGACAGGGAGCTTGGTTGAAAAACTGTTTTTT	CASSGGTGSLVEKLFF
14	.	TRBJ2-2	TRBD1	TRBV5-6	TGTGCCAGCAGCTGGCGACAGGGCTCCGGGGAGCTGTTTTTT	CASSWRQGSGELFF
16	.	TRBJ2-7	TRBD1	TRBV7-9	TGTGCCAGCAGCCCTCACTTACAGGGGGCAGTTCGAGAGCAGTACTTC	CASSPHLQGAVREQYF
15	.	TRBJ1-5	.	TRBV2	TGTGCCAGCAGTTTATTGACAGGATATTATCAGCCCCAGCATTTT	CASSLLTGYYQPQHF
16	once	TRBJ2-3	.	TRBV25-1	TGTGCCAGCAGAAGACACGGGAAGTCTAGCACAGATACGCAGTATTTT	CASRRHGKSSTDTQYF
15	.	TRBJ2-7	TRBD1	TRBV11-1	TGTGCCAGCAGCAACCCCCGGACAGGCAGCTACGAGCAGTACTTC	CASSNPRTGSYEQYF
13	.	TRBJ1-2	.	TRBV11-3	TGTGCCAGCAGCTCTGGCAGGGTGCGAGGCTACACCTTC	CASSSGRVRGYTF
14	.	TRBJ1-6	.	TRBV6-5	TGTGCCAGCAGTTATGGGGCGGAGAATTCACCCCTCCACTTT	CASSYGAENSPLHF
16	.	TRBJ2-7	TRBD2	TRBV6-5	TGTGCCAGCAGTTTCTCCCGGGCTAGCGGGAGATACGAGCAGTACTTC	CASSFSRASGRYEQYF
13	.	TRBJ2-5	TRBD2	TRBV11-2	TGTGTCTCGCGGGGGGGCTCCCAAGAGACCCAGTACTTC	CVSRGGSQETQYF
15	.	TRBJ2-3	.	TRBV6-5	TGTGCCAGCAGCTCCGAGGTGGGGAGGTGGGATACGCAGTATTTT	CASSSEVGRWDTQYF
14	.	TRBJ1-5	TRBD1	TRBV6-5	TGTGCCAGCAGTACCGGGGACAGGGGTCAGCCCCAGCATTTT	CASSTGDRGQPQHF
16	once	TRBJ2-2	.	TRBV25-1	TGTGCCAGCAGTGACAACAGGGTAGAACCCACCGGGGAGCTGTTTTTT	CASSDNRVEPTGELFF
15	.	TRBJ2-7	.	TRBV6-5	TGTGCCAGCAGCGCCTCAGGGAGGTTGGTGTACGAGCAGTACTTC	CASSASGRLVYEQYF